Sequencing of this TCR beta chain was carried out in a study of PD-1 blockade in classical Hodgkin lymphoma (dated by TCRdb to the early 2020s). Regarding the study in general: Nivolumab dosing was 3 mg/kg intravenously every 2 weeks, continuing until either disease progression or unacceptable toxicity. A peripheral blood immune signature of response to PD-1 blockade in classical Hodgkin lymphoma was defined using TCR beta sequencing and CyTOF. Overall results and qualifications from the work: Newly diagnosed patients were reported to have lower baseline TCR diversity than healthy donors, and relapsed/refractory patients were reported to have lower baseline TCR diversity still. CD4+ but not CD8+ TCR diversity rose significantly by C4D1 (p=0.0027 vs p=0.16), most apparent in complete responders (p=0.02). Baseline diversity similar to that of newly diagnosed patients was observed in trial patients achieving complete response, whereas significantly lower diversity was observed in partial responders and progressors. Only a single clinical trial cohort was studied, and what caused the repertoire differences, possibly disease activity or prior therapy, remained undefined. Lower diversity was observed in patients in whom nivolumab was started less than 1 year after ASCT, and these patients were excluded from later analyses so that confounding by immune reconstitution would be avoided.

Genomic DNA was isolated using the Qiagen DNeasy kit from unsorted PBMCs as well as from negatively selected CD4+ and CD8+ fractions. Amplification of TCR beta CDR3 regions was done by immunoSEQ multiplex PCR with primers that anneal to V and J segments. A synthetic immune receptor repertoire was used to minimize amplification bias, and remaining bias was computationally removed after sequencing. Under the source paper's analysis protocol: Custom Python scripts were used to quantify repertoire diversity as the Shannon entropy index. The unsorted, CD4+ and CD8+ repertoires were each analyzed separately, with the exception of combined analyses, where CD4+ and CD8+ sequences were merged in silico. A clone counted as expanded when the clone's frequency after treatment rose at least 2-fold relative to C1D1, and clones undetected at baseline were given a pseudocount of 0.5. Singleton clones were defined as clones with 0 or 1 copy at C1D1, and non-singleton clones were defined as clones with 2 or more copies. Clones expanded in unsorted samples were assigned a CD4+, CD8+ or unknown annotation through matching of protein sequences in sorted samples from the same patient. Diversity changes from C1D1 to C4D1 were tested in paired samples using Wilcoxon tests. The table was pulled from immuneACCESS by TCRdb, which kept in-frame rearrangements only. Such tables lose some clones; where checked, under half of the loss comes from unresolved V genes, and the rest has no known cause. Clone size and the V and J calls come from that table; the DNA yielded D and trimming. The sample includes tens of thousands of clones, with about 92% observed a single time. The leading ten clones occupy approximately 8% of the sample.

About this clone itself: Its antigen is not yet known. Base qualities are not at hand, and no much larger clone is one base apart.

CDR1 and CDR2 were assigned from the germline V gene (reference sequence) as SGHNT and YYREEE. Including cysteine and phenylalanine, the CDR3 has 16 amino acids. Here the CDR3 DNA is all that survives: 48 bases in frame from base 1. V is pared back by 0 bases and J by 4 bases, with 16 bases lying between the germline termini. This specimen's time point label, per the study, means: cycle 4 day 1 (C4D1), after 6 weeks of nivolumab. All trial patients had relapsed after autologous stem cell transplantation, with cohorts A, B and C differing in prior brentuximab vedotin exposure. A total of more than 55 patients with relapsed/refractory classical Hodgkin lymphoma made up the trial cohort, and each patient's best overall response was complete response, partial response or progressive disease. In the multi-cohort phase II CheckMate 205 trial, trial patients received single-agent nivolumab. Best overall response was determined by an independent review committee according to the 2007 International Working Group response criteria. Trial PBMCs were obtained immediately prior to nivolumab initiation (C1D1) and on therapy at cycle 2 day 1 and cycle 4 day 1. After peripheral blood was drawn into 8 mL Vacutainer Cell Preparation Tubes, PBMCs were isolated by centrifugation and then cryopreserved.

Sequences were derived from peripheral blood mononuclear cells (PBMCs), sampled before the fourth cycle of nivolumab. This TCR came from a human donor with classical Hodgkin lymphoma. This receptor chain uses TRBV5-4 and TRBJ1-2, with the D gene uncertain. The CDR3: CASSLALGLTGYGYTF. The sequenced DNA: TGTGCCAGCAGCTTGGCCCTAGGACTGACGGGCTATGGCTACACCTTC.